This is a list of T cell receptor beta chains from one sample in a study of blood T cell repertoires in COVID-19. TCRdb keeps only in-frame clones here, not all; method: immunoSEQ multiplex PCR. Of more than 20,000 clones listed, around 88% are singletons. The sequenced sample consisted of peripheral blood. The origin of the receptors is a human donor with active COVID-19. The donor label of this sample is uncertain. The CDR3 runs from the conserved cysteine through the conserved F or W. D genes are given only for firm matches. Expanded clones are given a class, and other clones once, few, many or no size at all.

CDR3 length: 15; clone size: -; J gene: TRBJ2-3; V gene: TRBV10-1; D gene: -; CDR3 protein: CASSEKGGLTDTQYF; CDR3 DNA: TGCGCCAGCAGTGAAAAGGGAGGCCTCACAGATACGCAGTATTTT
CDR3 length: 15; clone size: -; J gene: TRBJ2-3; V gene: TRBV5-1; D gene: TRBD1; CDR3 protein: CASRLLGDRADTQYF; CDR3 DNA: TGCGCCAGCAGATTGCTCGGGGACAGGGCGGATACGCAGTATTTT
CDR3 length: 13; clone size: few; J gene: TRBJ2-3; V gene: TRBV3-1/TRBV3-2; D gene: -; CDR3 protein: CASSPPLTDTQYF; CDR3 DNA: TGTGCCAGCAGCCCCCCCCTAACAGATACGCAGTATTTT
CDR3 length: 13; clone size: -; J gene: TRBJ1-5; V gene: TRBV5-6; D gene: -; CDR3 protein: CASSSGVGQPQHF; CDR3 DNA: TGTGCCAGCAGCTCAGGGGTGGGTCAGCCCCAGCATTTT
CDR3 length: 14; clone size: -; J gene: TRBJ2-1; V gene: TRBV7-9; D gene: TRBD2; CDR3 protein: CASGTGLGINEQFF; CDR3 DNA: TGTGCCAGCGGTACGGGACTAGGGATAAATGAGCAGTTCTTC
CDR3 length: 19; clone size: once; J gene: TRBJ1-5; V gene: TRBV23-1; D gene: TRBD1; CDR3 protein: CASSQEADTGTGYNQPQHF; CDR3 DNA: TGCGCCAGCAGTCAAGAGGCAGATACCGGGACAGGCTACAATCAGCCCCAGCATTTT
CDR3 length: 14; clone size: once; J gene: TRBJ2-7; V gene: TRBV5-6; D gene: -; CDR3 protein: CASSPGRVRNEQYF; CDR3 DNA: TGTGCCAGCAGCCCGGGCAGGGTGCGAAACGAGCAGTACTTC
CDR3 length: 15; clone size: -; J gene: TRBJ2-3; V gene: TRBV5-1; D gene: TRBD2; CDR3 protein: CASSLSSGGTDTQYF; CDR3 DNA: TGCGCCAGCAGCTTGTCTAGCGGGGGCACAGATACGCAGTATTTT
CDR3 length: 18; clone size: -; J gene: TRBJ2-6; V gene: TRBV18; D gene: TRBD1; CDR3 protein: CASAPGTGGISGANVLTF; CDR3 DNA: TGTGCCAGCGCCCCCGGGACAGGGGGCATCTCTGGGGCCAACGTCCTGACTTTC
CDR3 length: 13; clone size: -; J gene: TRBJ2-7; V gene: TRBV25-1; D gene: -; CDR3 protein: CASSESGVGEQYF; CDR3 DNA: TGTGCCAGCAGTGAATCGGGGGTGGGGGAGCAGTACTTC
CDR3 length: 14; clone size: -; J gene: TRBJ2-3; V gene: TRBV5-1; D gene: -; CDR3 protein: CASSFSAGTDTQYF; CDR3 DNA: TGCGCCAGCAGCTTTTCTGCGGGCACAGATACGCAGTATTTT
CDR3 length: 20; clone size: -; J gene: TRBJ2-1; V gene: TRBV4-2; D gene: TRBD2; CDR3 protein: CASSQDGSGASGSSYNEQFF; CDR3 DNA: TGTGCCAGCAGCCAAGATGGCTCTGGGGCTAGCGGCAGCTCCTACAATGAGCAGTTCTTC
CDR3 length: 15; clone size: -; J gene: TRBJ2-1; V gene: TRBV9; D gene: -; CDR3 protein: CASSVDRSSYNEQFF; CDR3 DNA: TGTGCCAGCAGCGTAGACCGGAGCTCCTACAATGAGCAGTTCTTC
CDR3 length: 15; clone size: -; J gene: TRBJ2-5; V gene: TRBV5-1; D gene: TRBD1; CDR3 protein: CASSHQGALGETQYF; CDR3 DNA: TGCGCCAGCAGTCACCAGGGGGCTCTTGGGGAGACCCAGTACTTC